This TCR beta chain comes out of a study of cytomegalovirus exposure and HLA in healthy donors. The CDR3 contains 14 residues. Trimming took 4 bases from V and 5 from J, leaving 15 bases between them. The V gene's germline CDR1 is SGHTA and CDR2 FQGNSA. With 60 Vbeta and 13 Jbeta primers, the PCR was carried out. Generated by immunoSEQ multiplex PCR, the TCRdb table keeps only in-frame clones and is missing some. The sample holds approximately 160,000 clones; more than 70% are singletons and the top ten take about 4.9%. This TCR was sampled from a male donor in good health and CMV-seronegative. The chain has TRBV7-2 and TRBJ2-7; D is uncertain. The source material was PBMCs. CDR3 residues: CASSSPRTANEQYF. The CDR3 DNA reads TGTGCCAGCAGCTCTCCGCGTACAGCCAACGAGCAGTACTTC.